The 15 T cell receptor beta chains below were found in one sample sequenced in a study of shared clonotypes between healthy human individuals (dated by TCRdb to about 2020). Library preparation was by the immunoSEQ multiplex PCR assay. In TCRdb, the immuneACCESS table is reduced to in-frame sequences with V and J assigned. These tables do not hold every clone; where another copy was compared, an unresolved V gene accounts for under half, and the others remain unexplained. For this sample there are 2.3 million or so clones; just over 90% appear just once. About 0.39% of the sample is taken by the ten largest. The source material was naive CD4+ T cells from PBMCs. The cell subset or site label for this specimen denotes: CD45RA+ positively selected. The receptors were sampled from a man aged 18 to 29 in good health. Some clones in this sample may be carry-over from other donors' samples.

This clone has just one count. The V call is TRBV18, the J call TRBJ1-1, with TRBD1 as a possible D gene (5 bases). CDR3 length: 15 amino acids. Deletions cut 6 bases from V and 0 bases from J, with 14 bases between. Germline lookup yields CDR1 KGHSH and CDR2 LQKENI. CDR3 protein: CASSPYRQMNTEAFF. CDR3 nucleotides: TGTGCCAGCTCCCCTTATAGACAGATGAACACTGAAGCTTTCTTT.

The chain recombines TRBV28 with TRBJ1-3, with D perhaps TRBD1 (5 bases). Trimming shortened V by 6 bases and J by 1 base, and 13 bases separated the two germline ends. Germline CDR1 reads MDHEN; CDR2 reads SYDVKM. The CDR3 extends over 15 amino acids. CDR3 sequence: CASSPAGGSGNTIYF. The DNA for the CDR3 is TGTGCCAGCAGCCCAGCCGGGGGATCTGGAAACACCATATATTTT.

The V call is TRBV6-5, the J call TRBJ2-2, with a weak D call TRBD1 (5 bases). Germline V CDR1 and CDR2: MNHEY, SVGAGI. This CDR3 is built from 13 residues. V lost 5 bases and J lost 5, with 9 bases in between. CDR3 residues: CASSQGSTGELFF. The CDR3 bases are TGTGCCAGCAGTCAGGGTTCTACCGGGGAGCTGTTTTTT.

The chain recombines TRBV7-3 with TRBJ1-1; 10 nucleotides align to TRBD1. The V segment lost 3 bases and the J segment 6 bases; nucleotides outside the gene matches: 4. CDR3 length: 14 amino acids. The germline CDR1 and CDR2 sequences are SGHTA and FQGTGA. The CDR3 region has the DNA TGTGCCAGCAGCTTGACAGGGGGCCCTTCTGAAGCTTTCTTT. Amino acids: CASSLTGGPSEAFF.

The rearrangement links TRBV4-1 to TRBJ2-1; 7 bases are a match to TRBD2. The length of the CDR3 is 15 residues. CDR1 and CDR2 from the germline V gene are MGHRA and YSYEKL. Germline trimming cut 4 bases from V and 4 bases from J; bases unmatched to any gene: 7. The CDR3 DNA reads as TGCGCCAGCAGCCTTCGGGAGGCCGGGTACAATGAGCAGTTCTTC. Amino acid sequence: CASSLREAGYNEQFF.

The chain joins TRBV28 to TRBJ2-7; 7 bases are shared with TRBD1. The germline CDR1 and CDR2 sequences are MDHEN and SYDVKM. V was pared by 4 bases and J by 2 bases, with 14 bases of the junction left unmatched. The CDR3 extends over 17 amino acids. The CDR3 sequence: CASSSAGSGTEAYEQYF. CDR3 nucleotides: TGTGCCAGCAGTTCCGCCGGATCCGGGACAGAGGCCTACGAGCAGTACTTC.

V usage is TRBV6-5 and J usage is TRBJ2-7, with unresolved D. Trimming pared 0 bases from V and 3 bases from J, leaving 9 bases between. CDR3 length equals 14 residues. Germline loops: CDR1 MNHEY, CDR2 SVGAGI. CDR3 region: CASSYSSGIYEQYF. CDR3 sequence (DNA): TGTGCCAGCAGTTACTCGAGTGGCATCTACGAGCAGTACTTC.

The chain links TRBV28 to TRBJ2-7; D perhaps matches TRBD1 (6 bases). CDR1 and CDR2 (germline): MDHEN, SYDVKM. The CDR3 sequence is 14 residues long. Trimming left V 5 bases short and J 3 bases short, with 14 bases between. The CDR3 sequence is CASSPPDRLYEQYF. CDR3 DNA sequence: TGTGCCAGCAGTCCCCCGGACAGACTCTACGAGCAGTACTTC.

The gene calls are TRBV9 and TRBJ2-3; 12 bases match TRBD2. Trimming removed 1 base from V and 6 bases from J; junction bases left unmatched: 9. The CDR3 totals 17 residues. Germline loops: CDR1 SGDLS, CDR2 YYNGEE. Here the CDR3 DNA reads TGTGCCAGCAGCGTATTGGCACTAGCGGGAGGTTGGGATACGCAGTATTTT. Protein: CASSVLALAGGWDTQYF.

This chain connects TRBV28 to TRBJ2-6; no clear D gene. The CDR3 is 14 amino acids. V was clipped by 9 bases and J by 1 base, with 10 bases between them. CDR1 is MDHEN, CDR2 SYDVKM, per germline. CDR3 residues: CASVAPSGANVLTF. CDR3 DNA: TGTGCCAGTGTAGCCCCTTCTGGGGCCAACGTCCTGACTTTC.

This rearrangement joins TRBV15 to TRBJ1-3, with D possibly matching TRBD1 (5 bases). The germline V and J ends were trimmed by 0 bases and 3 bases, with 9 bases remaining between them. Germline CDR1 and CDR2: LNHNV and YYDKDF (reference sequence). CDR3 length: 15 residues. CDR3 DNA: TGTGCCACCAGCAGAGATTCGGGGGTTGGAAACACCATATATTTT. Translated: CATSRDSGVGNTIYF.

The CDR3 loop reads CASSLQGGAGGELFF. The CDR3 DNA sequence: TGTGCCAGCAGCCTCCAGGGAGGAGCGGGCGGGGAGCTGTTTTTT. The J gene is TRBJ2-2, the V gene TRBV7-3, with D possibly matching TRBD2 (6 bases). CDR3 length equals 15 residues. Looked up from germline, CDR1 is SGHTA and CDR2 is FQGTGA. V lost 5 bases and J lost 7, with 17 bases in between.

V usage is TRBV5-1 and J usage is TRBJ2-7, with 8 bases lining up with TRBD1. V shed 7 bases, J shed 6 bases, and the junction held 15 bases outside the gene matches. The CDR3 runs to 15 residues. From germline, CDR1 is SGHRS and CDR2 YFSETQ. The CDR3 DNA follows: TGCGCCAGCGGGGAGCTCAGGGGGCTGGGAGTCGAGCAGTACTTC. This gives the protein CASGELRGLGVEQYF.

V usage is TRBV28 and J usage is TRBJ2-3; TRBD1 agrees at 7 bases. V trimming: 4 bases; J trimming: 5 bases; junction bases outside the gene matches: 12. Per germline, CDR1 MDHEN and CDR2 SYDVKM. The CDR3 totals 16 residues. CDR3 DNA sequence: TGTGCCAGCAGTTCCCCCGGGACAGTGCTCCAAGATACGCAGTATTTT. It is translated as CASSSPGTVLQDTQYF. The full variable domain, its missing parts supplied by reference TRBV28 and TRBJ2-3, is DVKVTQSSRYLVKRTGEKVFLECVQDMDHENMFWYRQDPGLGLRLIYFSYDVKMKEKGDIPEGYSVSREKKERFSLILESASTNQTSMYLCASSSPGTVLQDTQYFGPGTRLTVL.

This chain uses TRBV7-8 with TRBJ2-3; maybe TRBD2 (5 bases). V gave up 3 bases and J gave up 4 bases, with 14 bases separating them. Looked up from germline, CDR1 is SGHVS and CDR2 is FQNEAQ. The CDR3 loop spans 15 amino acids. CDR3 in amino acids: CASSFGIAYSDTQYF. CDR3 nucleotides: TGTGCCAGCAGCTTCGGGATCGCCTACTCAGATACGCAGTATTTT.